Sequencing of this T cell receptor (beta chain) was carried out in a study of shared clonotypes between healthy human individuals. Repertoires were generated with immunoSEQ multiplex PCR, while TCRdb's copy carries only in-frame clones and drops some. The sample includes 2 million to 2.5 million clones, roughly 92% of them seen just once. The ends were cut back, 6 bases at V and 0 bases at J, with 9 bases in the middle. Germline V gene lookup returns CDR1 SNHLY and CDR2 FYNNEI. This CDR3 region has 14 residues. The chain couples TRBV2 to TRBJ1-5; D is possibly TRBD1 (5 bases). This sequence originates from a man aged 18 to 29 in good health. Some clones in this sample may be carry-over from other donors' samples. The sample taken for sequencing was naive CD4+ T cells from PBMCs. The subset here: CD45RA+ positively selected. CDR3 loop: CASSDSNSNQPQHF. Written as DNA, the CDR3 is TGTGCCAGCAGCGACAGCAATAGCAATCAGCCCCAGCATTTT.